Presented here are 27 T cell receptor beta chains from one specimen sequenced in a study of identical twins. TCRdb re-derived calls from the 5' RACE reads in MiXCR, one entry per CDR3 protein. The sample holds 500,000 to 650,000 distinct CDR3 sequences; 20% to 25% are singletons and the top ten take approximately 0.5%. The same data also contributed to another study, on yellow fever vaccine responses in identical twins.

Sequencing was done on a sample of CD4+ T cells sorted from blood. These receptors were taken from a woman under 30 in good health.

The chain couples TRBV20-1 to TRBJ2-2; no firm D call. V dropped 0 bases and J dropped 2 bases, with 13 bases sitting between them. This CDR3 comprises 16 residues. Germline V gene sequence: CDR1 DFQATT, CDR2 SNEGSKA (reference sequence). CDR3 DNA sequence: TGCAGTGCTAGAGATCTTGGCCAGGTTAACACCGGGGAGCTGTTTTTT. This gives the protein CSARDLGQVNTGELFF.

This clonotype was observed a few times. This rearrangement joins TRBV12-3 or TRBV12-4 to TRBJ2-4; 11 bases align to TRBD1. V was pared by 5 bases and J by 7 bases, with 4 bases of the junction left unmatched. The CDR3 has 14 residues. The CDR3 DNA reads TGTGCCAGCAGTCCGAGGACAGGGGGCAACATTCAGTACTTC. Residues: CASSPRTGGNIQYF.

This clonotype turned up a few times. This rearrangement joins TRBV12-3 or TRBV12-4 to TRBJ2-1; D gene unclear. The CDR3 sequence is 13 residues long. The V end was cut by 6 bases, the J end by 7 bases, with 13 bases between. In DNA form, the CDR3 reads TGTGCCAGCAGCCCCCTACTGGTGAATGAGCAGTTCTTC. Its protein is CASSPLLVNEQFF.

The chain links TRBV15 to TRBJ2-1, with TRBD2 identical over 7 bases. Germline V gene data show CDR1 as LNHNV and CDR2 as YYDKDF (reference sequence). This CDR3 has 18 residues. Losses at the gene ends were 1 base for V and 2 bases for J; bases not matched to a gene: 11. The CDR3 nucleotides are TGTGCCACCAGCAGAGTCCCACCAAGGCGGGAGCCCTACAATGAGCAGTTCTTC. Protein product: CATSRVPPRREPYNEQFF.

The V call is TRBV11-2, the J call TRBJ2-1; 9 nucleotides align to TRBD1. After removal of 4 bases from V and 7 bases from J, the junction contained 8 bases not matched to a gene. The CDR3 consists of 15 residues. Germline CDR1 reads SGHAT; CDR2 reads FQNNGV. CDR3 coding DNA: TGTGCCAGCAGCTCTTCAGACAGGGGGGGTAATGAGCAGTTCTTC. The encoded protein is CASSSSDRGGNEQFF.

The chain uses TRBV5-1 and TRBJ1-1, with D unclear. Trimming took off 1 base at V and 1 base at J, with 14 bases between the two ends. The CDR3 sequence is 16 residues long. The germline V gene encodes CDR1 SGHRS and CDR2 YFSETQ. CDR3 region: CASSLMALDRNTEAFF. In nucleotides, the CDR3 is TGCGCCAGCAGCTTGATGGCATTGGATCGGAACACTGAAGCTTTCTTT.

This clonotype was observed a handful of times. The V and J genes are TRBV20-1 and TRBJ1-6, with 8 bases aligning to TRBD1. The trim removed 0 bases at V and 10 bases at J, leaving 14 bases unmatched. CDR3 length equals 17 residues. Germline CDR1 and CDR2: DFQATT and SNEGSKA (reference sequence). The CDR3 DNA is TGCAGTGCTAGAGATCTGGGACAGGATTTTGTCGGCTCACCCCTCCACTTT. Protein sequence: CSARDLGQDFVGSPLHF.

V gene TRBV20-1 combines with J gene TRBJ1-1; D not resolved. V shed 5 bases and J shed 0 bases, with 10 bases lying between them. The CDR3 has 13 residues. Germline V CDR1 and CDR2: DFQATT, SNEGSKA (reference sequence). The CDR3 bases are TGCAGTGCTCCGGGAAAGCTGAACACTGAAGCTTTCTTT. Translation: CSAPGKLNTEAFF.

The genes are TRBV4-1 and TRBJ1-1, with D uncertain. The CDR3 covers 15 residues. Germline CDR1 is MGHRA and CDR2 is YSYEKL. Trimming removed 4 bases from V and 1 base from J, with 13 bases in between. CDR3 sequence reads: CASSRNTETNTEAFF. The CDR3 DNA is TGCGCCAGCAGCCGAAACACAGAAACGAACACTGAAGCTTTCTTT.

This clonotype was counted only a few times. The chain joins TRBV10-3 to TRBJ2-1, with TRBD2 matching over 14 bases. CDR3 length equals 15 residues. The germline V gene encodes CDR1 ENHRY and CDR2 SYGVKD. V was pared by 6 bases and J by 9 bases, with 7 bases of the junction left unmatched. CDR3 sequence: CAISNGLAGGLEQFF. CDR3 coding DNA: TGTGCCATCAGCAACGGACTAGCGGGAGGACTTGAGCAGTTCTTC.

In its sample, this clonotype was seen a few times. The rearrangement joins TRBV10-2 to TRBJ1-4, with 9 bases matching TRBD1. This CDR3 is built from 15 residues. V was pared by 3 bases and J by 7 bases, with 6 bases of the junction left unmatched. CDR1 and CDR2 (germline): WSHSY, SAAADI. DNA for the CDR3: TGCGCCAGCAGTGAATTTGACAGGGGGGGTGAAAAACTGTTTTTT. This encodes CASSEFDRGGEKLFF.

The gene calls are TRBV10-2 and TRBJ2-7, with 9 bases fitting TRBD1. This CDR3 is built from 15 residues. Trimming removed 6 bases from V and 2 bases from J; junction bases left unmatched: 8. Germline V gene data show CDR1 as WSHSY and CDR2 as SAAADI. The CDR3 region is CASRRDREFPYEQYF. CDR3 DNA: TGCGCCAGCAGACGGGACAGGGAATTTCCCTACGAGCAGTACTTC.

The rearrangement links TRBV29-1 to TRBJ2-1, with no clear D. Between the trimmed V and J ends, which lost 1 base and 1 base, there was a span of 8 bases. In germline, CDR1 is SQVTM, CDR2 ANQGSEA. CDR3 size: 14 residues. The CDR3 here is CSVEASVSYNEQFF. CDR3 DNA sequence: TGCAGCGTTGAAGCGTCGGTATCCTACAATGAGCAGTTCTTC.

The rearrangement links TRBV7-3 to TRBJ2-1, with 8 nucleotides matching TRBD2. The CDR3 runs to 16 residues. V gave up 5 bases and J gave up 4 bases; unmatched junction bases: 10. The germline CDR1 and CDR2 sequences are SGHTA and FQGTGA. CDR3 sequence: CASSPRAGVGYNEQFF. The CDR3 region has the DNA TGTGCCAGCAGCCCCCGAGCGGGAGTTGGGTACAATGAGCAGTTCTTC.

This clonotype has more than one count but fewer than ten. The chain uses TRBV3-1 and TRBJ1-1; unclear D gene. There are 12 residues in the CDR3. Trimming shortened V by 7 bases and J by 9 bases, and 15 bases separated the two germline ends. Germline V gene lookup returns CDR1 LGHDT and CDR2 YNNKEL (reference sequence). This chain's CDR3 is CASTSHETKAFF. The CDR3 bases are TGTGCCAGCACAAGCCATGAAACCAAAGCTTTCTTT.

This rearrangement joins TRBV19 to TRBJ1-1, with TRBD1 identical over 7 bases. The CDR3 contains 16 residues. The trim removed 2 bases at V and 0 bases at J, leaving 6 bases unmatched. Germline assignment: CDR1 LNHDA and CDR2 SQIVND (reference sequence). CDR3 in amino acids: CASSIPTGRLNTEAFF. CDR3 DNA: TGTGCCAGTAGTATACCGACAGGGCGGTTGAACACTGAAGCTTTCTTT.

V is TRBV12-3 or TRBV12-4 and J is TRBJ1-2, with 7 bases matching TRBD1. The junction had 7 bases not matched to a gene; V was cut back by 5 bases and J by 4 bases. CDR3 length: 14 amino acids. The CDR3 region has the DNA TGTGCCAGCAGTAAATCGGGACAGATCTATGGCTACACCTTC. Amino acids: CASSKSGQIYGYTF.

This clonotype showed up just a few times. The chain is built from TRBV7-9 and TRBJ2-1; D not certain. CDR3 size: 14 residues. V was clipped by 2 bases and J by 0 bases, with 5 bases between them. Looked up from germline, CDR1 is SEHNR and CDR2 is FQNEAQ (reference sequence). The CDR3 sequence: CASSLSYSYNEQFF. CDR3 sequence (DNA): TGTGCCAGCAGCTTAAGCTACTCCTACAATGAGCAGTTCTTC. The complete variable domain, with remaining parts taken from reference TRBV7-9 and TRBJ2-1, reads DTGVSQNPRHKITKRGQNVTFRCDPISEHNRLYWYRQTLGQGPEFLTYFQNEAQLEKSRLLSDRFSAERPKGSFSTLEIQRTEQGDSAMYLCASSLSYSYNEQFFGPGTRLTVL.

This clonotype was recorded a few times. The chain is built from TRBV20-1 and TRBJ2-3, with a weak D call TRBD1 (6 bases). Per germline, CDR1 DFQATT and CDR2 SNEGSKA (reference sequence). The length of the CDR3 is 15 residues. V lost 0 bases to trimming and J lost 4 bases, with 14 bases between them. The CDR3 bases are TGCAGTGCTAGAGAAGCGCCAGGGGTTGCAGATACGCAGTATTTT. Its protein is CSAREAPGVADTQYF.

V usage is TRBV9 and J usage is TRBJ2-1; 7 bases are shared with TRBD2. Germline V lookup: CDR1 SGDLS, CDR2 YYNGEE. V dropped 4 bases and J dropped 6; count of bases not matched to a gene: 4. CDR3 length: 13 residues. In DNA form, the CDR3 reads TGTGCCAGCAGCTCCAGGGAGGGCAATGAGCAGTTCTTC. Amino acid sequence: CASSSREGNEQFF.

The V and J genes are TRBV12-3 or TRBV12-4 and TRBJ1-1; maybe TRBD1 (5 bases). Trimming removed 5 bases from V and 1 base from J, with 8 bases in between. The length of the CDR3 is 13 residues. CDR3 nucleotides: TGTGCCAGCAGTGGGACGCAGAACACTGAAGCTTTCTTT. This encodes CASSGTQNTEAFF.

This clonotype has more than one count but fewer than ten. This rearrangement joins TRBV24-1 to TRBJ2-1; no definite D call. The CDR3 sequence is 14 residues long. Trimming took 3 bases from V and 8 from J, leaving 13 bases between them. Germline V CDR1 and CDR2: KGHDR, SFDVKD. CDR3 nucleotides: TGTGCCACCAGTGATCCTAGAGCAACGGATGAGCAGTTCTTC. Residues: CATSDPRATDEQFF.

This clonotype occurred a few times. The V and J genes are TRBV10-2 and TRBJ1-6, with D perhaps matching TRBD1 (6 bases). The length of the CDR3 is 13 residues. The ends were cut back, 11 bases at V and 8 bases at J, with 16 bases in the middle. Germline CDR1 reads WSHSY; CDR2 reads SAAADI. CDR3 in amino acids: CACSGQSDSPLHF. The CDR3 coding sequence is TGCGCCTGTTCTGGACAGTCGGATTCACCCCTCCACTTT.

The chain couples TRBV2 to TRBJ2-7, with 9 bases fitting TRBD2. The germline gives CDR1 SNHLY, CDR2 FYNNEI. Trimming cost V 6 bases and J 2 bases; bases outside gene matches: 5. This CDR3 comprises 14 residues. The CDR3 region has the DNA TGTGCCAGCAGGGTGGCTAGCGGGACCTACGAGCAGTACTTC. It translates to CASRVASGTYEQYF. The full variable domain, with the rest looked up from reference TRBV2 and TRBJ2-7, is EPEVTQTPSHQVTQMGQEVILRCVPISNHLYFYWYRQILGQKVEFLVSFYNNEISEKSEIFDDQFSVERPDGSNFTLKIRSTKLEDSAMYFCASRVASGTYEQYFGPGTRLTVT.

The gene calls are TRBV12-3 or TRBV12-4 and TRBJ2-1, with 7 bases lining up with TRBD2. Germline trimming cut 7 bases from V and 2 bases from J; bases unmatched to any gene: 14. The CDR3 spans 17 residues. CDR3 sequence reads: CASTGSGGGIPYNEQFF. CDR3 DNA sequence: TGTGCCAGCACCGGTTCGGGGGGAGGGATCCCCTACAATGAGCAGTTCTTC.

J is TRBJ2-2 and V is TRBV7-9, with D possibly being TRBD1 (5 bases). This CDR3 is built from 15 residues. V lost 5 bases to trimming and J lost 1 base, with 11 bases between them. Germline CDR1 and CDR2: SEHNR and FQNEAQ (reference sequence). CDR3 sequence: CASSPGILNTGELFF. The CDR3 region has the DNA TGTGCCAGCAGCCCAGGGATCCTGAACACCGGGGAGCTGTTTTTT.

This clonotype was seen more than once but under ten times. This sequence joins TRBV7-9 and TRBJ2-1; possible D gene TRBD1, 6 bases. This CDR3 has 16 amino acids. The ends were cut back, 7 bases at V and 0 bases at J, with 16 bases in the middle. CDR1 is SEHNR, CDR2 FQNEAQ, per germline (reference sequence). For the CDR3, the DNA is TGTGCCAGCATCCAAAGGGACAAGAGCTCCTACAATGAGCAGTTCTTC. It is translated as CASIQRDKSSYNEQFF. The entire variable domain, with the rest obtained from reference TRBV7-9 and TRBJ2-1, is as follows: DTGVSQNPRHKITKRGQNVTFRCDPISEHNRLYWYRQTLGQGPEFLTYFQNEAQLEKSRLLSDRFSAERPKGSFSTLEIQRTEQGDSAMYLCASIQRDKSSYNEQFFGPGTRLTVL.